One and the same sample provided the 12 T cell receptor beta chains below, sequenced in a study of radiation and T cells in renal cell carcinoma. TCRdb's copy holds only in-frame clones and misses some; the assay was immunoSEQ multiplex PCR. The table has about 18,000 clones, approximately 62% seen once. Treatment meaning: treatment-naive control, cytoreductive nephrectomy. Sequencing used tumor tissue, obtained from a patient whose treatment was nephrectomy without radiotherapy. The origin of the receptors is a man over 45 with renal cell carcinoma.

The DNA for the CDR3 is TGTGCCAGCGATTCTCAGGGGGCGTCGGATCGTGGCTACACCTTC. It is translated as CASDSQGASDRGYTF. The J gene is TRBJ1-2, the V gene TRBV9; TRBD1 aligns across 8 bases. This CDR3 region has 15 residues. From germline, CDR1 is SGDLS and CDR2 YYNGEE. The V segment lost 7 bases and the J segment 7 bases; nucleotides outside the gene matches: 15.

The genes are TRBV7-2 and TRBJ2-3; weak D call: TRBD1 (6 bases). V lost 0 bases, J lost 3 bases, and 7 bases lay in between. CDR1 is SGHTA, CDR2 FQGNSA, per germline. CDR3 size: 14 residues. CDR3 nucleotides: TGTGCCAGCAGCTTAGCGAGGGGGACAGATACGCAGTATTTT. Translating it yields CASSLARGTDTQYF.

V usage is TRBV19 and J usage is TRBJ1-6; D gene ambiguous. Trimming stripped 8 bases from V and 1 base from J, with 9 bases between. The CDR3 runs 14 residues. Germline CDR1 reads LNHDA; CDR2 reads SQIVND (reference sequence). Here the CDR3 DNA reads TGTGCCAGTTATCCGGGGTCCTATAATTCACCCCTCCACTTT. Translated, it gives CASYPGSYNSPLHF.

The chain uses TRBV7-2 and TRBJ1-5; 7 bases match TRBD1. The CDR3 has 15 amino acids. CDR1 and CDR2 from the germline V gene are SGHTA and FQGNSA. The V gene end was trimmed by 5 bases and the J gene end by 6 bases; junction bases not matched to a gene: 10. The CDR3 DNA is TGTGCCAGCAGCGGACAGGTGATGTCTTTTCAGCCCCAGCATTTT. This encodes CASSGQVMSFQPQHF.

This clone was counted between two and nine times. CDR3 in amino acids: CAISETAGVGYTF. CDR3 coding DNA: TGTGCCATCAGTGAGACGGCAGGGGTCGGCTACACCTTC. The chain recombines TRBV10-3 with TRBJ1-2, with D possibly TRBD1 on 6 matching bases. V was pared by 2 bases and J by 8 bases, with 12 bases between. The CDR3 extends over 13 amino acids. CDR1 is ENHRY, CDR2 SYGVKD, per germline.

The chain uses TRBV30 and TRBJ2-5; D perhaps matches TRBD2 (5 bases). Germline V lookup: CDR1 GTSNPN, CDR2 SVGIG (reference sequence). This CDR3 is 11 amino acids long. Trimming took 4 bases from V and 8 from J, leaving 11 bases between them. CDR3: CAWNNGGTQYF. The CDR3 region has the DNA TGTGCCTGGAACAATGGAGGAACCCAGTACTTC.

The chain links TRBV5-4 to TRBJ1-1, with TRBD1 matching 7 bases. The germline CDR1 and CDR2 sequences are SGHNT and YYREEE (reference sequence). Unmatched junction bases numbered 10, after V lost 1 base and J lost 10 bases. This CDR3 spans 14 amino acids. In nucleotides, the CDR3 is TGTGCCAGCAGCTTGAAGCAGGGGGGCGCGAGAGCTTTCTTT. It codes for CASSLKQGGARAFF.

This clone was detected once. The chain recombines TRBV18 with TRBJ2-5; D is unclear. The CDR3 is made up of 14 amino acids. V was shortened by 4 bases and J by 1 base, with 10 bases between the two germline ends. CDR1 is KGHSH, CDR2 LQKENI, per germline. The CDR3 here is CASSLSATQETQYF. The CDR3 DNA is TGTGCCAGCTCACTTTCAGCGACCCAAGAGACCCAGTACTTC.

This clone appeared once. The chain combines TRBV27 with TRBJ2-7, with 8 bases lining up with TRBD1. In germline, CDR1 is MNHEY, CDR2 SMNVEV (reference sequence). This CDR3 contains 13 residues. The V segment lost 7 bases and the J segment 2 bases; nucleotides outside the gene matches: 4. CDR3 sequence reads: CASMDRVTYEQYF. The DNA of the CDR3 is TGTGCCAGCATGGACAGGGTCACCTACGAGCAGTACTTC.

This clone showed up just once. The rearrangement uses TRBV2 and TRBJ2-7; 7 bases match TRBD1. CDR3 length equals 14 residues. The trim removed 5 bases at V and 0 bases at J, leaving 4 bases unmatched. The germline V gene encodes CDR1 SNHLY and CDR2 FYNNEI. Written as DNA, the CDR3 is TGTGCCAGCAGTATGACAGGGAGCTCCTACGAGCAGTACTTC. It yields the protein CASSMTGSSYEQYF.

This clone was seen only once. This rearrangement joins TRBV9 to TRBJ1-5, with 9 bases aligning to TRBD1. V was pared by 2 bases and J by 7 bases, with 10 bases of the junction left unmatched. Germline-derived CDR1 and CDR2 are SGDLS and YYNGEE. This CDR3 spans 16 amino acids. The CDR3 loop reads CASSVEGTGLEQPQHF. The DNA of the CDR3 is TGTGCCAGCAGCGTCGAGGGGACAGGGTTAGAACAGCCCCAGCATTTT.

Notes on this clone: Mismatch with germline at one junction end may stem from a read error. The V call is TRBV10-2, the J call TRBJ1-3; D is uncertain. The CDR3 is made up of 15 amino acids. Germline V gene lookup returns CDR1 WSHSY and CDR2 SAAADI. The CDR3 nucleotides read TGTGCCAGCAGTGAAGCCAGGAGTCTTATAAACACCATATATTTT. Its translation: CASSEARSLINTIYF.